This T cell receptor (beta chain) was identified during a study of cytomegalovirus exposure and HLA in healthy donors. The CDR3 covers 16 residues. J was trimmed by 6 bases and V by 6 bases; bases with no gene match: 7. CDR1 is LNHDA, CDR2 SQIVND, per germline (reference sequence). Although they were nominally healthy when sampled, donors likely had unrecorded immune exposures. Of note for this clone: Its antigen is currently unknown.

Amplification used 60 Vbeta primers and 13 Jbeta primers. Profiling relied on immunoSEQ multiplex PCR, and the TCRdb table lists in-frame clones only, not all of them. The sample lists around 100,000 clones; 50% to 70% were seen once. The study's findings and limits: TCR beta sequences numbering roughly 18,000 were associated with HLA alleles at 0.05 false discovery rate in a later analysis. Reports indicate that TCR beta sequences accurately predicted the HLA-A and HLA-B alleles of most subjects.

Sequenced sample: PBMCs. The TCR originated in a man between 25 and 39 years old in good health and CMV-seropositive. The genes are TRBV19 and TRBJ2-2; 13 bases line up with TRBD2. CDR3 coding DNA: TGTGCCAGTAGAGGACTAGCGGGGGCCCTCGCCGGGGAGCTGTTTTTT. Its translation is CASRGLAGALAGELFF.